One and the same sample provided the 11 T cell receptor beta chains below, sequenced in a study of PD-1 blockade in classical Hodgkin lymphoma (TCRdb year 2020). Library generation was performed with the immunoSEQ multiplex PCR assay. Imported from immuneACCESS, the table was reduced by TCRdb to in-frame sequences with V and J called. These copies leave out some clones; in studies compared against another copy, an unresolved V gene accounts for under half, and the cause of the remainder is not known. Across this sample there are about 27,000 clones, with approximately 89% seen only once. More than 2% of the sample is in the top ten clones. Per the publication, the time point label means: cycle 4 day 1 (C4D1), after 5 to 7 weeks of nivolumab. Every trial patient had relapsed following autologous stem cell transplantation, and prior brentuximab vedotin exposure was what differed among cohorts A, B and C. CD4+ T cells were purified from thawed PBMCs by magnetic negative selection with a Miltenyi CD4+ T cell isolation kit.

This material consisted of CD4+ T cells from blood, taken before the fourth cycle of nivolumab. These receptors originate from a human donor with classical Hodgkin lymphoma.

Judged by abundance, this clone is medium-sized (0.01 to 0.1%). Germline is not matched at one junction end, which may reflect a read error. CDR3 DNA sequence: TGTGCTAGCAGCTTAATGATAGCGGAGGGAACTAGCACAGATACGCAGTATTTT. Translation: CASSLMIAEGTSTDTQYF. This chain links TRBV7-7 with TRBJ2-3, with TRBD2 as a possible D gene (6 bases). The germline V gene has CDR1 SSHAT and CDR2 FNYEAQ (reference sequence). There are 18 residues in the CDR3.

The chain recombines TRBV7-2 with TRBJ1-1; D gene ambiguous. Trimming cost V 0 bases and J 11 bases, with 13 bases left between them. This CDR3 spans 13 amino acids. Germline V gene lookup returns CDR1 SGHTA and CDR2 FQGNSA. As DNA, the CDR3 is TGTGCCAGCAGCTTAGCGTGGGCGGGTGACGCTTTCTTT. It codes for CASSLAWAGDAFF.

The V and J genes are TRBV5-6 and TRBJ1-1, with D possibly TRBD1 on 6 matching bases. The CDR3 extends over 17 amino acids. The ends were cut back, 5 bases at V and 1 base at J, with 21 bases in the middle. The germline V gene has CDR1 SGHDT and CDR2 YYEEEE. The CDR3 region is CASRKRWAGDKNTEAFF. For the CDR3, the DNA is TGTGCCAGCAGAAAAAGGTGGGCAGGGGATAAGAACACTGAAGCTTTCTTT.

The genes are TRBV30 and TRBJ1-6, with a weak D call TRBD1 (5 bases). There are 18 residues in the CDR3. With 0 bases removed from V and 0 bases from J, the gap between germline ends came to 15 bases. The germline CDR1 and CDR2 sequences are GTSNPN and SVGIG (reference sequence). The CDR3 here is CAWSVVTAMSSYNSPLHF. CDR3 sequence (DNA): TGTGCCTGGAGTGTTGTGACAGCGATGAGCTCCTATAATTCACCCCTCCACTTT.

The gene calls are TRBV7-2 and TRBJ2-7; 10 nucleotides align to TRBD2. CDR3 size: 14 residues. The ends lost 1 base at V and 5 bases at J; junction bases unmatched: 2. Per the germline V gene, CDR1 is SGHTA and CDR2 is FQGNSA. The CDR3 sequence: CASSLGLAGDEQYF. The CDR3 DNA follows: TGTGCCAGCAGCTTAGGTCTAGCGGGAGACGAGCAGTACTTC.

The J gene is TRBJ2-7, the V gene TRBV7-4; possibly TRBD2 for D (6 bases). The CDR3 extends over 14 amino acids. Per germline, CDR1 SGHVT and CDR2 SQSDAQ. Trimming took off 7 bases at V and 0 bases at J, with 13 bases between the two ends. For the CDR3, the DNA is TGTGCCAGCACCAAGGGGCGGGGCTCCTACGAGCAGTACTTC. Encoded protein: CASTKGRGSYEQYF.

The chain joins TRBV4-3 to TRBJ2-1; 7 bases match TRBD2. The length of the CDR3 is 17 residues. The V gene end was trimmed by 1 base and the J gene end by 6 bases; junction bases not matched to a gene: 12. Germline V gene sequence: CDR1 LGHNA, CDR2 YSLEER. CDR3 nucleotide sequence: TGCGCCAGCAGCCAAGCTTGGGGTACGGGAGGCCGCAATGAGCAGTTCTTC. Its translation: CASSQAWGTGGRNEQFF.

This clone appeared a few times. The chain couples TRBV7-9 to TRBJ1-3; no firm D call. Between the trimmed V and J ends, which lost 4 bases and 0 bases, there was a span of 10 bases. Germline V gene sequence: CDR1 SEHNR, CDR2 FQNEAQ (reference sequence). This CDR3 comprises 15 residues. CDR3 DNA sequence: TGTGCCAGCAGCTCGGGAACTTTCTCTGGAAACACCATATATTTT. This translates into CASSSGTFSGNTIYF. Looking up the rest from reference TRBV7-9 and TRBJ1-3 gives the full variable domain: DTGVSQNPRHKITKRGQNVTFRCDPISEHNRLYWYRQTLGQGPEFLTYFQNEAQLEKSRLLSDRFSAERPKGSFSTLEIQRTEQGDSAMYLCASSSGTFSGNTIYFGEGSWLTVV.

The chain uses TRBV5-4 and TRBJ1-5; D might be TRBD1 (6 bases). CDR3 length equals 14 residues. V lost 4 bases to trimming and J lost 5 bases, with 13 bases between them. Looked up from germline, CDR1 is SGHNT and CDR2 is YYREEE (reference sequence). As DNA, the CDR3 is TGTGCCAGCAGCGAGGCAGGGGAGCATCAGCCCCAGCATTTT. Residues: CASSEAGEHQPQHF.

CDR3 amino acids: CASSLGRLGGYTF. The CDR3 bases are TGTGCCAGCAGTTTGGGCAGGTTAGGCGGCTACACCTTC. The rearrangement uses TRBV28 and TRBJ1-2; no reliable D call. The CDR3 runs to 13 residues. Germline CDR1 reads MDHEN; CDR2 reads SYDVKM. V was cut by 3 bases and J by 8 bases, with 13 bases left in between.

The V and J genes are TRBV6-6 and TRBJ1-2; D unclear. From germline, CDR1 is MNHNY and CDR2 SVGAGI (reference sequence). V shed 5 bases and J shed 2 bases, with 9 bases lying between them. The CDR3 covers 13 residues. As DNA, the CDR3 is TGTGCCAGCAGTACTTCCCGGAACTATGGCTACACCTTC. It is translated as CASSTSRNYGYTF.